The TCR beta chain described here comes from a study of T cell responses to AZD1222 COVID-19 vaccine. Findings and limits, study-wide: The sample set comprised mostly white British donors with more females, and clonal diversity was possibly underestimated. Nearly half of spike-specific TCRs reportedly go after variant regions that carry no mutations. There were repertoire samples only from the period after the peak T cell response. The span of vaccine-associated CD4 TCRs extended across spike, with dominance at 160-218 and 743-854.

Sequencing used immunoSEQ multiplex PCR; TCRdb keeps in-frame clones, though not all of them. The repertoire holds 120,000 or so clones, with around 89% as singletons. Germline loops: CDR1 SGHRS, CDR2 YFSETQ. Trimming removed 4 bases at V and 4 bases at J, with 15 bases between. There are 16 residues in the CDR3. As regards this clone: Its antigen is currently unknown.

The chain is built from TRBV5-1 and TRBJ1-6; D is unclear. The material sequenced was peripheral blood, taken 28 days after the second AZD1222 dose. The source is an adult who received the AZD1222 COVID-19 vaccine. DNA of the CDR3: TGCGCCAGCAGCGAGGTTGGCGGGGTTTATAATTCACCCCTCCACTTT. Translating it yields CASSEVGGVYNSPLHF.